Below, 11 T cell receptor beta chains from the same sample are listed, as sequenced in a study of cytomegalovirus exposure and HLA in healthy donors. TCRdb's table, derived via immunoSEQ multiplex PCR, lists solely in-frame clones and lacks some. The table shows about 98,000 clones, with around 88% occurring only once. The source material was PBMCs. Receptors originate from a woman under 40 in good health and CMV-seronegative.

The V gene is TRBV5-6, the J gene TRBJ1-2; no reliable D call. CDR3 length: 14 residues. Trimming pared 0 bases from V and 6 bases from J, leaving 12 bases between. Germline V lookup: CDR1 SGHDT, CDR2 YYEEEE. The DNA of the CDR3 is TGTGCCAGCAGCTTGGCGGGAGGAACGGATGGCTACACCTTC. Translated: CASSLAGGTDGYTF.

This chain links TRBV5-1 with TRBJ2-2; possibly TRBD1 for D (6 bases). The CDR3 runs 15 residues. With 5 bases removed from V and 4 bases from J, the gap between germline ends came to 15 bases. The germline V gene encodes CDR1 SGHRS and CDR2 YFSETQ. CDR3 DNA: TGCGCCAGCAGTATGCCCGGCAGGGGCACCGGGGAGCTGTTTTTT. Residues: CASSMPGRGTGELFF.

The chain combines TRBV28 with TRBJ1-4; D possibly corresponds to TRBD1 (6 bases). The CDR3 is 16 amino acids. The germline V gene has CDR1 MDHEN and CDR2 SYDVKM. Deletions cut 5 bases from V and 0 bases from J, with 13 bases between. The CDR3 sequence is CASSPLGGATNEKLFF. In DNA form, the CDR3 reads TGTGCCAGCAGTCCCCTAGGGGGTGCAACTAATGAAAAACTGTTTTTT.

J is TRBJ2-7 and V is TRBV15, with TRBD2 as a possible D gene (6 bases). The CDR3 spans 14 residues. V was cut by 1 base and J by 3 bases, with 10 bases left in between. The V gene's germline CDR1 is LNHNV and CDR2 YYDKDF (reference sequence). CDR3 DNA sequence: TGTGCCACCAGCAGAGGGAGGGCTGGCTACGAGCAGTACTTC. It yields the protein CATSRGRAGYEQYF.

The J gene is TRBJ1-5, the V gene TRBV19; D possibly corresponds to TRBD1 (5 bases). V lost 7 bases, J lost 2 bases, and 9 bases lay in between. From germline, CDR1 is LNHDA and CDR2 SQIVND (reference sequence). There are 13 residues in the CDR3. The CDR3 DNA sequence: TGTGCCAGTACGGGGGGAGGCAATCAGCCCCAGCATTTT. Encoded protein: CASTGGGNQPQHF.

The CDR3 DNA reads as TGTGCCATCAGTGAGTCTCGGGATCTGCTCTATGGCTACACCTTC. It is translated as CAISESRDLLYGYTF. This chain uses TRBV10-3 with TRBJ1-2, with D unresolved. V was clipped by 0 bases and J by 4 bases, with 12 bases between them. CDR3 length equals 15 residues. Germline-derived CDR1 and CDR2 are ENHRY and SYGVKD.

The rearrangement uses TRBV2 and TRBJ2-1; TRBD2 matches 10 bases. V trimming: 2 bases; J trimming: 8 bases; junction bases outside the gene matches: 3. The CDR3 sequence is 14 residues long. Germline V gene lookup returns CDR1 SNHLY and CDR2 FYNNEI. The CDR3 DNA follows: TGTGCCAGCAGTGAACCTAGCGGGAGCTATGAGCAGTTCTTC. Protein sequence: CASSEPSGSYEQFF.

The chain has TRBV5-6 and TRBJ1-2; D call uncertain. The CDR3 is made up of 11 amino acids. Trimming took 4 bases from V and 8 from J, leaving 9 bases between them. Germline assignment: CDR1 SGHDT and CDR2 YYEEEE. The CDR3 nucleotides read TGTGCCAGCAGCCGGAGTCAGGGCTACACCTTC. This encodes CASSRSQGYTF.

CDR3 in DNA: TGTGCCAGCAGCCGAAGGACTGGTTTAGATACGCAGTATTTT. It translates to CASSRRTGLDTQYF. The rearrangement joins TRBV7-3 to TRBJ2-3; the D gene is possibly TRBD2 (5 bases). V was clipped by 5 bases and J by 5 bases, with 14 bases between them. The CDR3 runs to 14 residues. Germline V gene lookup returns CDR1 SGHTA and CDR2 FQGTGA.

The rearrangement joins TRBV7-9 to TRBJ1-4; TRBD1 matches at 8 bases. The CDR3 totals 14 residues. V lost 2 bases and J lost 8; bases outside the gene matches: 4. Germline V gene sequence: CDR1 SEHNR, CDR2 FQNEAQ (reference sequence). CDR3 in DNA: TGTGCCAGCAGCTTACAGGGGGCCTGGGAAAAACTGTTTTTT. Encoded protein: CASSLQGAWEKLFF. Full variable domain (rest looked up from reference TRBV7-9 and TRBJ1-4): DTGVSQNPRHKITKRGQNVTFRCDPISEHNRLYWYRQTLGQGPEFLTYFQNEAQLEKSRLLSDRFSAERPKGSFSTLEIQRTEQGDSAMYLCASSLQGAWEKLFFGSGTQLSVL.

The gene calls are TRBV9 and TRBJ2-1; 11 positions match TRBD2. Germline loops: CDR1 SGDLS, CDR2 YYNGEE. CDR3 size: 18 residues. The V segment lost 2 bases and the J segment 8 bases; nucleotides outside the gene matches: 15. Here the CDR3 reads CASSVLGSTSGSLDEQFF. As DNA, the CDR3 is TGTGCCAGCAGCGTTTTAGGGTCTACTAGCGGGAGTTTAGATGAGCAGTTCTTC.